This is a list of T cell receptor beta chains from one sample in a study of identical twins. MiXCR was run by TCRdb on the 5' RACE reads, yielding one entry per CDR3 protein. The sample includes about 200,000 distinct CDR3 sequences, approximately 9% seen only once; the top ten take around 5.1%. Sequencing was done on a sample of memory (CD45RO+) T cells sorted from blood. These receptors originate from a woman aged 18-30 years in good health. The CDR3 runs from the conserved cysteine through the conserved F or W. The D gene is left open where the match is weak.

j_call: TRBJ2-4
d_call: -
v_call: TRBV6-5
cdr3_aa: CASSYDSSLAKNIQYF

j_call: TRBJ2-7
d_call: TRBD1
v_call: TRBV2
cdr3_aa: CASRPQTGMGSYEQYF

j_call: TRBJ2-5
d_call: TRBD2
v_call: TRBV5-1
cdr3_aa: CASSFTPSGGSRETQYF

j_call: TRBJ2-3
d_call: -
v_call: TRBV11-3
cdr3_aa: CASSLEGFLTDTQYF

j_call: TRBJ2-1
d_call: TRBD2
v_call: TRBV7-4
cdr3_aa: CASSSEEVSGIDENEQFF

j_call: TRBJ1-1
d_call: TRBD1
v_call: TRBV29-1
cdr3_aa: CSARTGAEAFF

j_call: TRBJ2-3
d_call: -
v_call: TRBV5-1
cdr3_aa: CASSPQLLSTDTQYF

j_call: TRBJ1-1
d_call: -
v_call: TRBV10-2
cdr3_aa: CASSWGRDTEAFF

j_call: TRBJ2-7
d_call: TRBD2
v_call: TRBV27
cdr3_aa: CASRPLAGAELEQYF

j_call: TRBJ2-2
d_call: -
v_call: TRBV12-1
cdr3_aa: CASSLSGQRTGELFF

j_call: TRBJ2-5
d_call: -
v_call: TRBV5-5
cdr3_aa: CASSFTGKETQYF

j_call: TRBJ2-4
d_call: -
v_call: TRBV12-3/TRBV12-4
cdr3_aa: CASSFAGKNIQYF